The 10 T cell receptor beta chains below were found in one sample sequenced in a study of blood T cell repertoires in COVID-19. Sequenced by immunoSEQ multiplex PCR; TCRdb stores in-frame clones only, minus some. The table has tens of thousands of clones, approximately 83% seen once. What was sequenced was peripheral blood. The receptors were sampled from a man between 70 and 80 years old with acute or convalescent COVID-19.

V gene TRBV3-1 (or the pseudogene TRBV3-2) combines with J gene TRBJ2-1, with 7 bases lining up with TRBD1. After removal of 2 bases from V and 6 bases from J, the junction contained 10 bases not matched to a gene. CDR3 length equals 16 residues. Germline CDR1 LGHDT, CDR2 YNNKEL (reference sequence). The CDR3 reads CASSQRQGFGTNEQFF. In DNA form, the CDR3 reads TGTGCCAGCAGCCAACGACAGGGCTTCGGCACCAATGAGCAGTTCTTC.

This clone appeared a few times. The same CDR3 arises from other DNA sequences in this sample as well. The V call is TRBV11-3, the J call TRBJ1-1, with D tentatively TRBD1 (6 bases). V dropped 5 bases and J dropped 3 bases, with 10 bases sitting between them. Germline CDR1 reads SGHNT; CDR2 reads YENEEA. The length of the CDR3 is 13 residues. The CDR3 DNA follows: TGTGCCAGCAGCCTCGACAGGTACACTGAAGCTTTCTTT. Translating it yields CASSLDRYTEAFF. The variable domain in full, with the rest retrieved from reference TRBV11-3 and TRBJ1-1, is EAGVVQSPRYKIIEKKQPVAFWCNPISGHNTLYWYLQNLGQGPELLIRYENEEAVDDSQLPKDRFSAERLKGVDSTLKIQPAELGDSAVYLCASSLDRYTEAFFGQGTRLTVV.

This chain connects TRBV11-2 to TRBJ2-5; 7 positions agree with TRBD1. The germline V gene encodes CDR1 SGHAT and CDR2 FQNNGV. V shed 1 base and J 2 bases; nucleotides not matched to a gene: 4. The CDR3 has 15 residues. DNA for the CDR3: TGTGCCAGCAGCTTAGGGTCGGACAGGCAAGAGACCCAGTACTTC. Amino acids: CASSLGSDRQETQYF.

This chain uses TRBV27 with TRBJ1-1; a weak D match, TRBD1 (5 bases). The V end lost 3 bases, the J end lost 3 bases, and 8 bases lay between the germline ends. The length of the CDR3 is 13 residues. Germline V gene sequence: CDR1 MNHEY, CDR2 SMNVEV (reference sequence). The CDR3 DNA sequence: TGTGCCAGCAGTTTCAGGGTGGACACTGAAGCTTTCTTT. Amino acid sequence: CASSFRVDTEAFF.

The CDR3 DNA is TGTGCCAGCTTACCCTTACAGGGGGGCCAAAACATTCAGTACTTC. Translated: CASLPLQGGQNIQYF. The chain recombines TRBV28 with TRBJ2-4; 8 bases align to TRBD1. This CDR3 is built from 15 residues. With V trimmed by 8 bases and J by 5 bases, 11 bases remained unmatched. Germline V gene data show CDR1 as MDHEN and CDR2 as SYDVKM.

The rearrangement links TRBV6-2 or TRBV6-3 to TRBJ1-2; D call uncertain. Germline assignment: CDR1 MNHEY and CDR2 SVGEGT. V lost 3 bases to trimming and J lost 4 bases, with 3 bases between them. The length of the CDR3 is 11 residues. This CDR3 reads CASSYSYGYTF. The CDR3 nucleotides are TGTGCCAGCAGTTATAGCTATGGCTACACCTTC.

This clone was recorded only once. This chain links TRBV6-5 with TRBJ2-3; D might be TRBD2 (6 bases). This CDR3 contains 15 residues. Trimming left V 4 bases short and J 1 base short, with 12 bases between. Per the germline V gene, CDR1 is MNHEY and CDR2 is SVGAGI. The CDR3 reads CASSSRDFRTDTQYF. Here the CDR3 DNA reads TGTGCCAGCAGTTCTCGGGACTTTCGCACAGATACGCAGTATTTT.

The CDR3 protein is CASSWGQGWYEQYF. CDR3 nucleotide sequence: TGTGCCAGCAGCTGGGGCCAGGGATGGTACGAGCAGTACTTC. The chain employs TRBV5-6 and TRBJ2-7, with D maybe TRBD1 (5 bases). CDR1 and CDR2 from the germline V gene are SGHDT and YYEEEE. V was trimmed by 3 bases and J by 4 bases, leaving 14 bases between them. The CDR3 covers 14 residues. Based on the CDR3 plus reference TRBV5-6 and TRBJ2-7, the full variable domain is DAGVTQSPTHLIKTRGQQVTLRCSPKSGHDTVSWYQQALGQGPQFIFQYYEEEERQRGNFPDRFSGHQFPNYSSELNVNALLLGDSALYLCASSWGQGWYEQYFGPGTRLTVT.

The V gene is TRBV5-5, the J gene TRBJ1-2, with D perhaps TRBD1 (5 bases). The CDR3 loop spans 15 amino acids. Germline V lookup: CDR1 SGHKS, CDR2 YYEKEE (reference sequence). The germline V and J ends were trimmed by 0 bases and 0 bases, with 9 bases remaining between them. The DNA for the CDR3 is TGTGCCAGCAGCTTGGGGGCGGGACCTAACTATGGCTACACCTTC. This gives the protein CASSLGAGPNYGYTF.

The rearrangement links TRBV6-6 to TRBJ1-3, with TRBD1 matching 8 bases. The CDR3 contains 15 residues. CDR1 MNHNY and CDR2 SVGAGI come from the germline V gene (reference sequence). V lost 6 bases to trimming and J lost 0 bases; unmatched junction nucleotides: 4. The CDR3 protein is CASRDTGGSGNTIYF. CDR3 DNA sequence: TGTGCCAGCAGAGATACAGGGGGCTCTGGAAACACCATATATTTT.